What follows are 28 T cell receptor beta chains derived from one specimen sequenced in a study of cytotoxic CD8 clonotypes in ibrutinib-treated CLL. The data were produced by immunoSEQ multiplex PCR, yet TCRdb's version contains in-frame clones alone and is incomplete. The table shows 100,000 to 150,000 clones, with approximately 85% occurring only once. Material: PBMCs, obtained after 24 months of ibrutinib treatment. The receptors originated from a human donor with chronic lymphocytic leukemia.

This clone came up a few times. This chain connects TRBV18 to TRBJ2-2, with D perhaps assigned TRBD1 or TRBD2 (5 bases each). Trimming left V 3 bases short and J 5 bases short, with 10 bases between. In germline, CDR1 is KGHSH, CDR2 LQKENI. The CDR3 spans 14 residues. CDR3 sequence reads: CASSPWDQTGELFF. In nucleotides, the CDR3 is TGTGCCAGCTCACCGTGGGACCAAACCGGGGAGCTGTTTTTT.

This clone was counted a single time. The chain employs TRBV21-1 and TRBJ2-2; TRBD1 reflects the table's D call only, with no check against the DNA. TRBV21-1 represents a pseudogene. The CDR3 consists of 16 residues. The CDR3 is CASSKALLAHRGELFF. The CDR3 DNA follows: TGTGCCAGCAGCAAAGCGCTTTTGGCCCATCGCGGGGAGCTGTTTTTT.

This clone was seen only a few times. This chain links TRBV28 with TRBJ1-2; 8 bases line up with TRBD1. This CDR3 region has 12 residues. Germline assignment: CDR1 MDHEN and CDR2 SYDVKM. Trimming cost V 7 bases and J 7 bases; bases outside gene matches: 5. CDR3 in amino acids: CASNPGGSGYTF. Written as DNA, the CDR3 is TGTGCCAGCAACCCAGGGGGCTCTGGCTACACCTTC.

The rearrangement joins TRBV19 to TRBJ1-6; D is undetermined. Germline CDR1 and CDR2: LNHDA and SQIVND (reference sequence). V lost 5 bases to trimming and J lost 7 bases, with 6 bases between them. The CDR3 is 12 amino acids. The CDR3 sequence is CASSYRNSPLHF. CDR3 bases: TGTGCCAGTAGTTACAGAAATTCACCCCTCCACTTT.

This clone was picked up a small number of times. V gene TRBV14 combines with J gene TRBJ2-5; the match to TRBD1 covers 9 bases. V gave up 0 bases and J gave up 4 bases; unmatched junction bases: 3. The CDR3 length is 15 residues. CDR1 is SGHDN and CDR2 is FVKESK in the germline V gene. This chain's CDR3 is CASSQEQGAGETQYF. The CDR3 DNA reads TGTGCCAGCAGCCAAGAACAGGGGGCAGGAGAGACCCAGTACTTC.

This chain links TRBV2 with TRBJ2-1; 8 nucleotides align to TRBD2. The CDR3 length is 15 residues. Germline values: CDR1 SNHLY, CDR2 FYNNEI. Unmatched junction bases numbered 10, after V lost 6 bases and J lost 6 bases. CDR3 nucleotide sequence: TGTGCCAGCAGGGGGGGACTAGTCGTCGTCAATGAGCAGTTCTTC. It translates to CASRGGLVVVNEQFF.

The V gene is TRBV7-9, the J gene TRBJ2-1, with TRBD2 matching 8 bases. This CDR3 contains 17 residues. CDR1 SEHNR and CDR2 FQNEAQ come from the germline V gene (reference sequence). With V trimmed by 7 bases and J by 2 bases, 13 bases remained unmatched. CDR3 coding DNA: TGTGCCAGCACCCTCACCAGCGGGAGTGGCCCCTACAATGAGCAGTTCTTC. It yields the protein CASTLTSGSGPYNEQFF.

This clone was seen once. The chain carries TRBV6-5 and TRBJ2-2; maybe TRBD2 (6 bases). The V and J ends lost 0 bases and 6 bases respectively, with 8 bases between them. Per germline, CDR1 MNHEY and CDR2 SVGAGI. The CDR3 consists of 14 residues. The DNA of the CDR3 is TGTGCCAGCAGTTACTCCCGACTAGCCGGGGAGCTGTTTTTT. It yields the protein CASSYSRLAGELFF.

The V gene is TRBV4-1, the J gene TRBJ2-1, with 7 bases fitting TRBD2. V gave up 2 bases and J gave up 6 bases; unmatched junction bases: 10. The CDR3 sequence is 16 residues long. Germline CDR1 is MGHRA and CDR2 is YSYEKL. CDR3 bases: TGCGCCAGCAGCCAATTAGGCGGGGGTGCCGTCAATGAGCAGTTCTTC. It is translated as CASSQLGGGAVNEQFF.

The J gene is TRBJ1-2, the V gene TRBV5-5; 11 nucleotides agree with TRBD1. CDR1 and CDR2 from the germline V gene are SGHKS and YYEKEE (reference sequence). This CDR3 region has 16 residues. The V gene end was trimmed by 0 bases and the J gene end by 3 bases; junction bases not matched to a gene: 4. The CDR3 sequence: CASSLARDRGDYGYTF. The CDR3 nucleotides read TGTGCCAGCAGCTTGGCCCGGGACAGGGGGGACTATGGCTACACCTTC.

This clone showed up just a few times. The chain carries TRBV28 and TRBJ1-5; D is possibly TRBD1 (6 bases). V was clipped by 5 bases and J by 9 bases, with 20 bases between them. This CDR3 contains 15 residues. Germline V lookup: CDR1 MDHEN, CDR2 SYDVKM. CDR3 sequence: CASSLPGQPERPQHF. CDR3 sequence (DNA): TGTGCCAGCAGTCTTCCCGGACAGCCTGAAAGGCCCCAGCATTTT.

J is TRBJ1-2 and V is TRBV28, with D possibly matching TRBD1 (6 bases). Trimming shortened V by 7 bases and J by 4 bases, and 25 bases separated the two germline ends. There are 17 residues in the CDR3. From germline, CDR1 is MDHEN and CDR2 SYDVKM. CDR3 loop: CASKFTGGGGSLYGYTF. CDR3 DNA: TGTGCCAGCAAGTTTACCGGCGGGGGGGGCTCTCTCTATGGCTACACCTTC.

This sequence joins TRBV18 and TRBJ2-7; D remains unclear. Germline loops: CDR1 KGHSH, CDR2 LQKENI. This CDR3 region has 13 residues. Between the trimmed V and J ends, which lost 2 bases and 3 bases, there was a span of 8 bases. The DNA for the CDR3 is TGTGCCAGCTCACCAGGGCTGAGCTACGAGCAGTACTTC. Its translation: CASSPGLSYEQYF.

J is TRBJ1-5 and V is TRBV19, with 8 bases aligning to TRBD1. Germline V gene data show CDR1 as LNHDA and CDR2 as SQIVND (reference sequence). The V gene end was trimmed by 3 bases and the J gene end by 2 bases; junction bases not matched to a gene: 6. The CDR3 runs to 16 residues. In DNA, the CDR3 is TGTGCCAGTAGTATGCAGGGGGCTTTGGGCAATCAGCCCCAGCATTTT. Amino acids: CASSMQGALGNQPQHF.

This chain links TRBV28 with TRBJ1-2, with no clear D. Germline lookup yields CDR1 MDHEN and CDR2 SYDVKM. Trimming left V 2 bases short and J 7 bases short, with 11 bases between. The CDR3 sequence is 13 residues long. CDR3 sequence reads: CASSLDPSSGYTF. CDR3 sequence (DNA): TGTGCCAGCAGTTTAGATCCTAGTAGTGGCTACACCTTC.

The CDR3 reads CASSLVTGTATDTQYF. Here the CDR3 DNA reads TGTGCCAGCAGCTTAGTTACAGGGACAGCTACAGATACGCAGTATTTT. The J gene is TRBJ2-3, the V gene TRBV7-2; 7 bases line up with TRBD1. This CDR3 spans 16 amino acids. Germline assignment: CDR1 SGHTA and CDR2 FQGNSA. Losses at the gene ends were 1 base for V and 3 bases for J; bases not matched to a gene: 7.

V gene TRBV9 combines with J gene TRBJ1-3; no firm D call. Looked up from germline, CDR1 is SGDLS and CDR2 is YYNGEE. V dropped 4 bases and J dropped 0 bases, with 20 bases sitting between them. The CDR3 runs to 18 residues. CDR3 loop: CASSPVWVGPSSGNTIYF. The CDR3, as DNA: TGTGCCAGCAGCCCCGTATGGGTCGGTCCTTCCTCTGGAAACACCATATATTTT.

V and J are TRBV4-1 and TRBJ2-1; D is perhaps TRBD2 (5 bases). The CDR3 sequence is 14 residues long. CDR1 is MGHRA and CDR2 is YSYEKL in the germline V gene. V was cut by 1 base and J by 8 bases, with 12 bases left in between. CDR3 protein: CASSQVRGFHEQFF. The CDR3 region has the DNA TGCGCCAGCAGCCAAGTCAGAGGGTTCCATGAGCAGTTCTTC.

The chain carries TRBV6-5 and TRBJ2-7; D is unclear. With 7 bases removed from V and 3 bases from J, the gap between germline ends came to 13 bases. The V gene's germline CDR1 is MNHEY and CDR2 SVGAGI. This CDR3 has 13 amino acids. This chain's CDR3 is CASTSLVSYEQYF. DNA for the CDR3: TGTGCCAGCACCTCCTTAGTGAGCTACGAGCAGTACTTC.

The chain couples TRBV2 to TRBJ2-2; maybe TRBD1 (5 bases). The CDR3 contains 13 residues. V gave up 7 bases and J gave up 4 bases, with 10 bases separating them. CDR1 is SNHLY and CDR2 is FYNNEI in the germline V gene. The CDR3 DNA reads as TGTGCCAGCAACCCCCAGGGCACCGGGGAGCTGTTTTTT. It encodes CASNPQGTGELFF.

V gene TRBV6-1 combines with J gene TRBJ1-5; the match to TRBD1 covers 10 bases. The germline gives CDR1 MNHNS, CDR2 SASEGT. This CDR3 is built from 16 residues. V dropped 2 bases and J dropped 3; count of bases not matched to a gene: 4. CDR3 DNA sequence: TGTGCCAGCAGTGAAATTGGGACAGGGGCCAATCAGCCCCAGCATTTT. Translating it yields CASSEIGTGANQPQHF.

The genes are TRBV6-5 and TRBJ1-2, with D maybe TRBD1 (5 bases). This CDR3 region has 15 residues. V gave up 0 bases and J gave up 6 bases, with 14 bases separating them. Germline V gene lookup returns CDR1 MNHEY and CDR2 SVGAGI. The CDR3 nucleotides read TGTGCCAGCAGTTACTCGAGGCAGGGTAGTAATGGCTACACCTTC. Its translation is CASSYSRQGSNGYTF.

This chain joins TRBV28 and TRBJ2-2; possible D gene TRBD1, 6 bases. V was cut by 2 bases and J by 4 bases, with 11 bases left in between. Germline CDR1 reads MDHEN; CDR2 reads SYDVKM. The CDR3 covers 15 residues. The CDR3 reads CASSLGNRVTGELFF. The CDR3 DNA sequence: TGTGCCAGCAGTTTAGGAAACAGGGTCACCGGGGAGCTGTTTTTT.

This rearrangement joins TRBV29-1 to TRBJ2-1; possibly TRBD1 for D (6 bases). Trimming left V 7 bases short and J 7 bases short, with 11 bases between. Germline V CDR1 and CDR2: SQVTM, ANQGSEA. CDR3 length equals 11 residues. CDR3 in DNA: TGCAGCGCCGAGGGGGAAAATGAGCAGTTCTTC. Its protein product is CSAEGENEQFF.

The gene calls are TRBV5-4 and TRBJ2-3; TRBD2 matches 7 bases. The CDR3 has 15 residues. The V gene's germline CDR1 is SGHNT and CDR2 YYREEE (reference sequence). Trimming removed 4 bases from V and 1 base from J; junction bases left unmatched: 6. Here the CDR3 reads CASSRGVLGTDTQYF. As DNA, the CDR3 is TGTGCCAGCAGCCGGGGGGTCTTGGGCACAGATACGCAGTATTTT.

This rearrangement joins TRBV7-8 to TRBJ2-7; D call uncertain. The germline CDR1 and CDR2 sequences are SGHVS and FQNEAQ. V lost 7 bases and J 2 bases, leaving 18 bases between the germline ends. The CDR3 contains 15 residues. CDR3: CASTPTQTVTYEQYF. In nucleotides, the CDR3 is TGTGCCAGCACCCCCACACAGACGGTCACCTACGAGCAGTACTTC.

In this sample, this clone turned up once. The rearrangement links TRBV9 to TRBJ2-1; 8 bases agree with TRBD2. The CDR3 totals 15 residues. CDR1 is SGDLS and CDR2 is YYNGEE in the germline V gene. Losses at the gene ends were 0 bases for V and 6 bases for J; bases not matched to a gene: 5. This CDR3 reads CASSVVSGNSNEQFF. The CDR3 region has the DNA TGTGCCAGCAGCGTAGTTAGCGGGAATAGCAATGAGCAGTTCTTC.

The V and J genes are TRBV5-4 and TRBJ1-5, with TRBD1 identical over 7 bases. The germline gives CDR1 SGHNT, CDR2 YYREEE (reference sequence). Losses at the gene ends were 4 bases for V and 4 bases for J; bases not matched to a gene: 14. The CDR3 sequence is 17 residues long. This CDR3 is CASSLRGQGVYNQPQHF. CDR3 nucleotides: TGTGCCAGCAGCCTAAGGGGGCAGGGGGTCTATAATCAGCCCCAGCATTTT. Looking up the rest from reference TRBV5-4 and TRBJ1-5 gives the full variable domain: ETGVTQSPTHLIKTRGQQVTLRCSSQSGHNTVSWYQQALGQGPQFIFQYYREEENGRGNFPPRFSGLQFPNYSSELNVNALELDDSALYLCASSLRGQGVYNQPQHFGDGTRLSIL.